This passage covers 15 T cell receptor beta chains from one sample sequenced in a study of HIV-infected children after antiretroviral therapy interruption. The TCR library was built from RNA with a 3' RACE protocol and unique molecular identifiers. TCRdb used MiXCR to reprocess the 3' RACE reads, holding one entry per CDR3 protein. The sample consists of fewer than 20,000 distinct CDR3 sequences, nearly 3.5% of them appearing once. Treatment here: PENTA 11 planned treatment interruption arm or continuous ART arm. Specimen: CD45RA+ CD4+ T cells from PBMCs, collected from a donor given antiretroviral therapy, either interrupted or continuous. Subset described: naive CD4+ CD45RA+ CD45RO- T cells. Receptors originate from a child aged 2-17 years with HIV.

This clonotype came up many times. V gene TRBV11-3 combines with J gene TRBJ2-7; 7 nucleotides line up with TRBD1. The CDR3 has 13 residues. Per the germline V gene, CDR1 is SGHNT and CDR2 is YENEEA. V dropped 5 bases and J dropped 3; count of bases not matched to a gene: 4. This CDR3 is CASSQTGDYEQYF. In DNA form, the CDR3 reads TGTGCCAGCAGCCAAACAGGGGACTACGAGCAGTACTTC.

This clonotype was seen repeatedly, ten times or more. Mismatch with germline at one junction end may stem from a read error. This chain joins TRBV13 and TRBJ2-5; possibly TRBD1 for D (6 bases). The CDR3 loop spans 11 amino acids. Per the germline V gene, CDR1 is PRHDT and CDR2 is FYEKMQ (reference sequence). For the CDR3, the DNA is TGTGCCAGCTCTCACAGGGACACCCAGTACTTT. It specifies CASSHRDTQYF.

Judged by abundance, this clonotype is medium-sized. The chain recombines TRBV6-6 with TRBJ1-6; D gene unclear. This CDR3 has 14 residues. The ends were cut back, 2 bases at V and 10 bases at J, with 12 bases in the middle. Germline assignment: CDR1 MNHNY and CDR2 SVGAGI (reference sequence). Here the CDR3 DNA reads TGTGCCAGCAGTTACGACCGGACTGTCTCACCCCTCCACTTT. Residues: CASSYDRTVSPLHF.

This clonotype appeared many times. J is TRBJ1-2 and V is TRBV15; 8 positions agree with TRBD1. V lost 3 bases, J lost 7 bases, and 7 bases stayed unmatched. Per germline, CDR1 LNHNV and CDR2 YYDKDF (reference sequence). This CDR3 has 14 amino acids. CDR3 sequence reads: CATSSWTGMPGYTF. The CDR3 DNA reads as TGTGCCACCAGCAGCTGGACAGGGATGCCTGGCTACACCTTC.

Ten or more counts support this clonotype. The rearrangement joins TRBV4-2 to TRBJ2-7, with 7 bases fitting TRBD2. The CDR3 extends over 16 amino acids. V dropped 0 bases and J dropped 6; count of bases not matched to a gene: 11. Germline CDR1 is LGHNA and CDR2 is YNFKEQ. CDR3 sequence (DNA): TGTGCCAGCAGCCAAGATTCAGCCGGGACTACCAGCGAGCAGTACTTC. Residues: CASSQDSAGTTSEQYF.

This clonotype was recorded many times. CDR3 coding DNA: TGTGCCCGGTGCTTGGAGCAGTTCTTC. This sequence encodes CARCLEQFF. The chain joins TRBV12-3 or TRBV12-4 to TRBJ2-1; D unclear. The CDR3 covers 9 residues. The V gene lost 11 bases and the J gene lost 10 bases, with 9 bases spanning the gap.

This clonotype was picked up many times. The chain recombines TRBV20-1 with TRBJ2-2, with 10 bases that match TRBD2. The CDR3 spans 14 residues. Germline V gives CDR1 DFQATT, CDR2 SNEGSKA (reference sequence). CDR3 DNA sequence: TGCAGCCCTTCCAGCGGGGGGGGTACCGGGGAGCTGTTTTTT. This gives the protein CSPSSGGGTGELFF.

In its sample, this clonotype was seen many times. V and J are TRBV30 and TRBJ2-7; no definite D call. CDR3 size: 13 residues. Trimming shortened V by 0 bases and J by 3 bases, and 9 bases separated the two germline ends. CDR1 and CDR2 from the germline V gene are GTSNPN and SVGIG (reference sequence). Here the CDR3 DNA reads TGTGCCTGGAGTGTATATGGGATCTACGAGCAGTACTTC. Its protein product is CAWSVYGIYEQYF.

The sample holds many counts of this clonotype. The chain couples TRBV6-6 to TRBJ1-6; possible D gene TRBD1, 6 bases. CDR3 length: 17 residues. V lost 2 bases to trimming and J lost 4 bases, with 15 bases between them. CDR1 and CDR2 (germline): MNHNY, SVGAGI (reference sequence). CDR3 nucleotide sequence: TGTGCCAGCAGTTACCTTAACAGGGTGTCATATAATTCACCCCTCCACTTT. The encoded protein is CASSYLNRVSYNSPLHF.

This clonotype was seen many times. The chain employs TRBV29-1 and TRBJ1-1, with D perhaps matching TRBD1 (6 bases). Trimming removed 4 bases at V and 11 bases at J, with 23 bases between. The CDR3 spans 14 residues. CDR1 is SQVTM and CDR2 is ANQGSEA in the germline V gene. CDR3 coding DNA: TGCAGCGTTGGGGTTAGTCCGGAGGGGGTGAGGGCTTTCTTT. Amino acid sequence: CSVGVSPEGVRAFF.

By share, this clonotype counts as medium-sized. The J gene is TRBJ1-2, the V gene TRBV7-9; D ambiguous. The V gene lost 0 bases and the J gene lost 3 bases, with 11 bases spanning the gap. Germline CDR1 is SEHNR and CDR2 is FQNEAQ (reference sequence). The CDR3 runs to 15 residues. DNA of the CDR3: TGTGCCAGCAGCTTAGCGAGTGGAGGGTACTATGGCTACACCTTC. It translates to CASSLASGGYYGYTF.

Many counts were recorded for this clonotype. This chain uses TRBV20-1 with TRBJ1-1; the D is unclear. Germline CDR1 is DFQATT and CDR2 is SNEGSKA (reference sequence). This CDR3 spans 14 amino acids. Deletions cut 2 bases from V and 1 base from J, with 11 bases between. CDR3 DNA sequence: TGCAGTGCTAGAACTACCACGGGGAACACTGAAGCTTTCTTT. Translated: CSARTTTGNTEAFF.

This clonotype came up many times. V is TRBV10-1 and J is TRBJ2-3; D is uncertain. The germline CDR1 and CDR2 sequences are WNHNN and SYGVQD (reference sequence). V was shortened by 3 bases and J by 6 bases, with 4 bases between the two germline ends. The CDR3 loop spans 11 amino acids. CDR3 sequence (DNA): TGCGCCAGCAGTGAAGACGATACGCAGTATTTT. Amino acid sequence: CASSEDDTQYF.

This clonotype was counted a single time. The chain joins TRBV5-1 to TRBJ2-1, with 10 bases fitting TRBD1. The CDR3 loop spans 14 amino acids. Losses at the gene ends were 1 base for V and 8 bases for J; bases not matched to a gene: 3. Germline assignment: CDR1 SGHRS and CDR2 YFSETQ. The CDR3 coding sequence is TGCGCCAGCAGCTTGAGGGACAGGGGTCATGAGCAGTTCTTC. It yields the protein CASSLRDRGHEQFF.

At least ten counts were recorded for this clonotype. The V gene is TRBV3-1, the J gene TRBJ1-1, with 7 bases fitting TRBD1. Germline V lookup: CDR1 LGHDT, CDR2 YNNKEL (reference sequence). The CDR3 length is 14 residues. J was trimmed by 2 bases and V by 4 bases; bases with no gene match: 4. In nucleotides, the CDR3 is TGTGCCAGCAGCCGGGGACAGAGTAACACTGAAGCTTTCTTT. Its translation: CASSRGQSNTEAFF.